Listed below are T cell receptor beta chains from one sample, sequenced in a study of blood T cell repertoires in COVID-19. Only in-frame clones appear in the TCRdb table, and some are missing; sequencing was by immunoSEQ multiplex PCR. The table shows over 200,000 clones, with 82% occurring only once. What was sequenced was peripheral blood. All receptors derive from a woman aged 40 to 50 with acute or convalescent COVID-19. Each CDR3 is given with its conserved first and last residue. A D gene is named only where the DNA matches it firmly. Clone sizes are given selectively: once, few, many, or a class where the clone is expanded.

size | J | D | length | V | DNA | CDR3
few | TRBJ1-4 | TRBD1 | 14 | TRBV29-1 | TGCAGCGCCCGACAGACAGGGGGCCGTGAAAAACTGTTTTTT | CSARQTGGREKLFF
NA | TRBJ1-1 | NA | 14 | TRBV19 | TGTGCCAGTAATGAGGGATCAATGAACACTGAAGCTTTCTTT | CASNEGSMNTEAFF
NA | TRBJ2-1 | TRBD2 | 15 | TRBV2 | TGTGCCAGCAGCGCCGGGACTAGCCTCGGCAATGAGCAGTTCTTC | CASSAGTSLGNEQFF
NA | TRBJ2-3 | TRBD2 | 15 | TRBV4-2 | TGTGCCAGCAGCCAACTGACTAGCGCCACAGATACGCAGTATTTT | CASSQLTSATDTQYF
NA | TRBJ2-7 | NA | 13 | TRBV4-3 | TGCGCCAGCAGCCAAGGGACACACGGGGAGCAGTACTTC | CASSQGTHGEQYF
NA | TRBJ2-1 | NA | 13 | TRBV6-1 | TGTGCCAGCAGTACCGGTACTCCCCCCGGGCAGTTCTTC | CASSTGTPPGQFF
NA | TRBJ1-4 | TRBD1 | 15 | TRBV7-6 | TGTGCCAGCAGCAAAGACAGGGGGCCGGGAGAAAAACTGTTTTTT | CASSKDRGPGEKLFF
few | TRBJ1-1 | NA | 15 | TRBV6-5 | TGTGCCAGCACCCTACGAACAGGAAGGAACACTGAAGCTTTCTTT | CASTLRTGRNTEAFF
NA | TRBJ1-5 | TRBD1 | 16 | TRBV30 | TGTGCCTGGAGTTTAAGGACAGGGGGCGTTGGTCAGCCCCAGCATTTT | CAWSLRTGGVGQPQHF
once | TRBJ1-1 | TRBD1 | 14 | TRBV10-3 | TGTGCCATCAGTGAGTCGGGACAGGGGGCTGAAGCTTTCTTT | CAISESGQGAEAFF
NA | TRBJ2-1 | TRBD2 | 14 | TRBV6-5 | TGTGCCAGCAAGACTAGCGGGGGATTGAATGAGCAGTTCTTC | CASKTSGGLNEQFF
NA | TRBJ2-2 | TRBD1 | 15 | TRBV24-1 | TGTGCCACCAGAGGGGGCAATGTGAACACCGGGGAGCTGTTTTTT | CATRGGNVNTGELFF
NA | TRBJ2-6 | NA | 15 | TRBV19 | TGTGCCAGTAGTGTAAGGGGATCTGGGGCCAACGTCCTGACTTTC | CASSVRGSGANVLTF
once | TRBJ2-7 | TRBD1 | 13 | TRBV6-6 | TGTGCCAGCAGTTACTGGACAGGATACGAGCAGTACTTC | CASSYWTGYEQYF
NA | TRBJ1-3 | TRBD1 | 17 | TRBV4-3 | TGCGCCAGCAGCCAAGATTGGGGGACAGGGGCTGGAAACACCATATATTTT | CASSQDWGTGAGNTIYF
once | TRBJ2-1 | TRBD2 | 13 | TRBV27 | TGTGCCAGCAGTGGACTAGCGGGTAATGAGCAGTTCTTC | CASSGLAGNEQFF
many | TRBJ1-5 | TRBD1 | 13 | TRBV2 | TGTGCCAGCAGTGACGGGACAGATCAGCCCCAGCATTTT | CASSDGTDQPQHF
NA | TRBJ2-1 | NA | 13 | TRBV12-5 | TGTGCTAGTGCTAGCGCCTCCTACAATGAGCAGTTCTTC | CASASASYNEQFF
NA | TRBJ1-2 | TRBD1 | 13 | TRBV12-3/TRBV12-4 | TGTGCCAGCAGTTCCGGGACAGTTAATGGCTACACCTTC | CASSSGTVNGYTF
NA | TRBJ2-2 | TRBD2 | 16 | TRBV6-6 | TGTGCCACCAGATTTAGCGGGAGCGTCGACACCGGGGAGCTGTTTTTT | CATRFSGSVDTGELFF
NA | TRBJ2-1 | TRBD2 | 17 | TRBV5-1 | TGCGCCAGCAGCTTCGGGGGGAGTCTCAGCTCCTACAATGAGCAGTTCTTC | CASSFGGSLSSYNEQFF
NA | TRBJ2-1 | TRBD2 | 15 | TRBV10-2 | TGCGCCAGCAGTGAGATTAGCGGGGGGATGAATGAGCAGTTCTTC | CASSEISGGMNEQFF
NA | TRBJ2-3 | TRBD2 | 15 | TRBV11-3 | TGTGCCAGCAGCTTAGGGACGGGGGGGACAGATACGCAGTATTTT | CASSLGTGGTDTQYF
NA | TRBJ2-7 | TRBD1 | 13 | TRBV6-5 | TGTGCCAGCCACCGGACAGGGGGCGACGAGCAGTACTTC | CASHRTGGDEQYF